This TCR beta chain emerged from a study of shared clonotypes between healthy human individuals (dated by TCRdb to the early 2020s). About the full investigation: The cohort comprised a couple of women and a few men aged 18 to 49 years. For each donor, CD4 naive and CD4 memory were each run on three plates, CD8 naive on two plates, and CD8 memory on one plate. To estimate repertoire size and how much clonotype sharing occurs between individuals, the study deeply sequenced the blood TCR repertoires of roughly 5 healthy adults. To increase sequencing depth and limit assay-specific biases, TCR repertoire library preparation and sequencing were carried out by different laboratories using diverse techniques. Per donor, leukapheresis produced somewhere between about 0.94 and 9 billion PBMCs. What the work shows at the level of the full study, not this receptor alone: When several donors were compared, the shared fraction of clonotypes was around 5% for naive CD4, around 4% for naive CD8, 2% to 2.5% for memory CD4, and around 0.37% for memory CD8. Sampling was restricted to blood, and TCR repertoires in tissue are likely to differ from TCR repertoires in blood. Because the study included only a small number of donors, the genetic and exposure-history diversity represented was limited. Incomplete sequencing was indicated by rarefaction of sorted-subset datasets, despite the large sequencing depth. Pairwise subsampling indicated that sequencing depth was expected to affect the degree of clonotype sharing among donors. Compared with non-shared clonotypes, the clonotypes found in all four sorted-subset donors had higher generation probabilities. Naive subsets generally had larger estimated clonotype richness than memory subsets did.

Healthy HIV-negative adults with no recently reported acute infections or vaccinations were included as donors. Every donor was a Caucasian adult living in Nashville, Tennessee, USA. CD4+ T cells were enriched through magnetic negative selection, after which naive cells were positively selected on CD45RA and the remaining negative fraction served as the memory subset. After blood collection by leukapheresis, PBMCs were isolated using Ficoll-Histopaque density gradient centrifugation and then cryopreserved in the vapor phase of liquid nitrogen. Purity and quantity of every magnetically sorted T cell population were checked by analytical flow cytometry. Genomic DNA was isolated from each sorted fraction and quantified by UV absorbance on a Nanodrop 2000c. Using the deep immunoSEQ assay, TCR CDR3 regions were amplified from genomic DNA by multiplex PCR. For each cell subset, the extracted genomic DNA was distributed evenly across all wells of several immunoSEQ 96-well plates, and each plate served as one replicate. For sorted subsets, approximately 190 ng genomic DNA, equal to about 30,000 T cell genomes, was loaded into each replicate PCR. Purified libraries were quantified with a Qubit 3.0 fluorometer, sized on a Bioanalyzer 2100, and re-quantified with the KAPA Library Quantification kit. Every immunoSEQ 96-well plate was sequenced on a separate single-read 150-cycle Illumina NextSeq 550 flow cell. The original methods were these. Because the immunoSEQ output included only junctional sequences and no quality scores, the filtering could not be the same as the filtering used for full-length reads. To assign V/J genes and CDR3, sequences were annotated using PyIR, a Python wrapper for IgBLAST v1.9, with IMGT germline references. Any read was removed if the V/J assignment was weak (E-value above 1e-6), the CDR3 was missing, or the read contained stop codons, out-of-frame junctions, or ambiguous translated residues. V3J clonotypes were defined as sequences sharing an identical inferred V gene, J gene, and CDR3 amino acid sequence. Percentage overlap between repertoires was computed as shared unique clonotypes divided by the size of the smaller repertoire. Three approaches were used to assess repertoire richness: RTK rarefaction, the Chao1 estimator, and Recon v2.1 estimates of unobserved clonotypes. OLGA was used to compute generation probabilities for all TCRbeta clonotypes that the gDNA method yielded from a few donors. TCRdb provides this immuneACCESS table in a form limited to in-frame rearrangements. Some clones are lacking; in checked studies, under half of them reflect an unresolved V gene, and why the rest are absent is not known. V and J calls and clone size are as listed in that table; D and trimming were resolved from the DNA. Across this sample there are some 2,000,000 clones, with 85% to 95% seen only once. The top ten clonotypes cover around 0.13% of the sample.

CDR1 and CDR2 were assigned from the germline V gene as SGDLS and YYNGEE. Its CDR3 holds 15 amino acids, cysteine through phenylalanine. Kept here is only the CDR3 DNA, which spans 45 bases and is read in frame from base 1. V is clipped by 0 bases and J by 4 bases, and the sequence between their germline boundaries is 11 bases long. This clone was seen a single time. Its antigen target is currently unknown. No base quality values were provided; no much bigger clone lies one nucleotide off. Recombination joined TRBV9 with TRBJ2-1; no D gene call is confident. This TCR came from a man in his late teens or twenties in good health. Sequencing was performed on naive CD4+ T cells sorted from blood. This sample's cell subset or site label indicates: CD45RA+ positively selected. The bases read TGTGCCAGCAGCGTAGACCCTCTATCATACAATGAGCAGTTCTTC. Translated, it reads CASSVDPLSYNEQFF.